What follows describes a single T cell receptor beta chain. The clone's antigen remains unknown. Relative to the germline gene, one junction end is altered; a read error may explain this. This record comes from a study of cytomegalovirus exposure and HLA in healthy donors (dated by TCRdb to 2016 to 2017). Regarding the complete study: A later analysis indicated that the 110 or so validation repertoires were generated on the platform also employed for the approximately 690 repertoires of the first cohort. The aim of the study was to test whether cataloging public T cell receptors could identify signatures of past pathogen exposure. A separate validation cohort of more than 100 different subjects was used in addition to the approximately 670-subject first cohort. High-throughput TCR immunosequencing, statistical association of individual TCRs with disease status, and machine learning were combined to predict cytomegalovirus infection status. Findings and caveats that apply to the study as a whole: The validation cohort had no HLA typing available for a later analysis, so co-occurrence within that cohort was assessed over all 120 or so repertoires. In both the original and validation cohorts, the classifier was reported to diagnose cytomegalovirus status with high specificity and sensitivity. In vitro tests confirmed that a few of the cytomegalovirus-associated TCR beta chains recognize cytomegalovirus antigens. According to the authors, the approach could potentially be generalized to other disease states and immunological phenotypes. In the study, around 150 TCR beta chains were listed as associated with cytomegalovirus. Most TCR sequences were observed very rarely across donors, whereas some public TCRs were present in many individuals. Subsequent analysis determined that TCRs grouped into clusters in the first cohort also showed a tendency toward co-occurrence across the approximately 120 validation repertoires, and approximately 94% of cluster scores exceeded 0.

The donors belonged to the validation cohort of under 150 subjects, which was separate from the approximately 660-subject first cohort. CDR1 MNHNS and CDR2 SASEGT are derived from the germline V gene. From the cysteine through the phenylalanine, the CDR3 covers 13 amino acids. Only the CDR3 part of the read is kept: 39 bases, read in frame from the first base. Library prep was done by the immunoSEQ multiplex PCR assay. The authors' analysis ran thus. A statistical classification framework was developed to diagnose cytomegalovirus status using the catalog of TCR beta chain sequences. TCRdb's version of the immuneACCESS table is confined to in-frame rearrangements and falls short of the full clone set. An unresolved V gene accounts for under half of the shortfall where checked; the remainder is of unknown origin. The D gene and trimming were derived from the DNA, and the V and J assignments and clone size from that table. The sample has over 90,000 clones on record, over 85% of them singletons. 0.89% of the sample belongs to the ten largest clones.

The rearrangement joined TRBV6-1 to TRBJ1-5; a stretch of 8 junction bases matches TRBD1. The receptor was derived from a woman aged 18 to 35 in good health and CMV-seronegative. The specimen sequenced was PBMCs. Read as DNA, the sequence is TGTGCCAGCAGGCCAGGGGGCAAGCAGCCCCAGCATTTT. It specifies CASRPGGKQPQHF.